Listed below are T cell receptor beta chains from one sample, sequenced in a study of T cells of healthy individuals. Via MiXCR, TCRdb re-called the 5' RACE reads, giving one row per CDR3 protein. The sample lists about 100,000 distinct CDR3 sequences, roughly a sixth seen once, with roughly 6.2% in the top ten. The receptor set was obtained from a human donor in good health. Each CDR3 is given with its conserved first and last residue. D genes are given only for firm matches. Clone size is given for some rows only: seen once, a few or many times, or a class if the clone is expanded.

.	few	TRBV5-6	TRBJ2-3	CASSLTGRSTDTQYF	TGTGCCAGCAGCTTGACAGGGAGAAGCACAGATACGCAGTATTTT
.	.	TRBV9	TRBJ1-3	CASSGEVAGSSGNTIYF	TGTGCCAGCAGCGGAGAGGTGGCAGGGAGTTCTGGAAACACCATATATTTT
.	many	TRBV5-4	TRBJ1-2	CASSLVSGVARGYTF	TGTGCCAGCAGCTTGGTGTCAGGCGTTGCCCGGGGCTACACCTTC
TRBD2	few	TRBV12-3/TRBV12-4	TRBJ2-3	CANTPASGGTDTQYF	TGTGCCAACACTCCTGCTAGCGGGGGCACAGATACGCAGTATTTT
.	many	TRBV29-1	TRBJ2-1	CSVRGGLNNEQFF	TGCAGCGTTAGGGGGGGCCTTAACAATGAGCAGTTCTTC
TRBD2	.	TRBV7-2	TRBJ2-3	CASSFLAGGSDTQYF	TGTGCCAGCAGCTTCCTAGCGGGGGGCTCAGATACGCAGTATTTT
.	few	TRBV18	TRBJ2-7	CASSPGARSEQYF	TGTGCCAGCTCACCAGGGGCCCGGAGCGAGCAGTACTTC
.	.	TRBV5-1	TRBJ2-7	CASSGQSYEQYF	TGCGCCAGCAGTGGACAGTCCTACGAGCAGTACTTC
TRBD1	.	TRBV7-3	TRBJ2-1	CASSSPGQGLNEQFF	TGTGCCAGCAGCTCCCCGGGACAGGGTCTTAATGAGCAGTTCTTC
TRBD1	.	TRBV6-5	TRBJ1-6	CASSSPGQGGRLALHF	TGTGCCAGCAGTTCCCCGGGACAGGGGGGACGGTTGGCCCTCCACTTT
TRBD1	.	TRBV7-8	TRBJ2-1	CASSLGQGAQVEQFF	TGTGCCAGCAGCTTAGGGCAGGGGGCGCAGGTTGAGCAGTTCTTC
TRBD2	.	TRBV7-9	TRBJ2-3	CASSLVLAGRTDTQYF	TGTGCCAGCAGCTTAGTACTAGCGGGACGCACAGATACGCAGTATTTT
TRBD2	many	TRBV4-3	TRBJ2-1	CASSQDGTSGSSYNEQFF	TGCGCCAGCAGCCAAGATGGGACTAGCGGGAGCTCCTACAATGAGCAGTTCTTC